What follows are 24 T cell receptor beta chains derived from one specimen sequenced in a study of molecular identifiers for immune sequencing clone quantification. From the PCR reads, TCRdb called clonotypes with MiXCR, one entry per CDR3 protein. The sample carries around 480,000 distinct CDR3 sequences, around 21% recorded once. Material for sequencing was naive CD8+ T cells from blood, with Jurkat cell RNA spiked in. Regarding subset: FACS-sorted CD8+CD4-CCR7+CD45RA+ naive T cells. The receptors were sampled from a human donor in good health. Some libraries in this study had Jurkat cell RNA spiked in.

On this clonotype itself: Compared with germline, one end of the junction differs, possibly owing to a read error. The chain is built from TRBV18 and TRBJ2-7; the D gene could be TRBD1 or TRBD2 (5 bases each). CDR1 is KGHSH, CDR2 LQKENI, per germline. This CDR3 spans 14 amino acids. The DNA for the CDR3 is TGTGCCAGCTCACCGAGGCCCGAGGGGTACGAGCAGCACTTC. Translated, it gives CASSPRPEGYEQHF. The variable domain in full, completed from reference TRBV18 and TRBJ2-7, reads NAGVMQNPRHLVRRRGQEARLRCSPMKGHSHVYWYRQLPEEGLKFMVYLQKENIIDESGMPKERFSAEFPKEGPSILRIQQVVRGDSAAYFCASSPRPEGYEQHFGPGTRLTVT.

This clonotype showed up just a few times. The chain couples TRBV6-5 to TRBJ2-7, with TRBD2 as a possible D gene (5 bases). Trimming shortened V by 6 bases and J by 4 bases, and 13 bases separated the two germline ends. The CDR3 contains 13 residues. The germline V gene encodes CDR1 MNHEY and CDR2 SVGAGI. DNA of the CDR3: TGTGCCAGCAGCCCCGATGGAGGTTACGAGCAGTACTTC. Amino acid sequence: CASSPDGGYEQYF.

This clonotype was observed many times. This chain joins TRBV6-6 and TRBJ1-1; 8 nucleotides align to TRBD1. V lost 5 bases, J lost 0 bases, and 2 bases stayed unmatched. The CDR3 runs 14 residues. CDR1 is MNHNY, CDR2 SVGAGI, per germline (reference sequence). The CDR3 loop is CASSTGGMNTEAFF. The DNA of the CDR3 is TGTGCCAGCAGTACAGGGGGGATGAACACTGAAGCTTTCTTT.

The chain recombines TRBV6-1 with TRBJ1-2; D not certain. Germline CDR1 MNHNS, CDR2 SASEGT. The germline V and J ends were trimmed by 3 bases and 2 bases, with 1 base remaining between them. The CDR3 contains 11 residues. The CDR3 spells CASSENYGYTF. For the CDR3, the DNA is TGTGCCAGCAGTGAGAACTATGGCTACACCTTC.

The sample holds a few counts of this clonotype. The chain combines TRBV4-3 with TRBJ2-1, with D possibly TRBD1 on 5 matching bases. This CDR3 is 17 amino acids long. The germline V and J ends were trimmed by 0 bases and 0 bases, with 12 bases remaining between them. CDR1 LGHNA and CDR2 YSLEER come from the germline V gene. DNA of the CDR3: TGCGCCAGCAGCCAAGATTTTGAGACAGTCTCCTACAATGAGCAGTTCTTC. Protein product: CASSQDFETVSYNEQFF.

This sequence joins TRBV7-2 and TRBJ2-2; D is ambiguous. Germline V CDR1 and CDR2: SGHTA, FQGNSA. CDR3 length equals 13 residues. Deletions cut 3 bases from V and 9 bases from J, with 11 bases between. The CDR3 region is CASSFELRRELFF. In DNA form, the CDR3 reads TGTGCCAGCAGCTTTGAATTACGCCGGGAGCTGTTTTTT.

The rearrangement links TRBV27 to TRBJ2-5, with TRBD2 as a possible D gene (6 bases). The CDR3 is made up of 13 amino acids. V was clipped by 4 bases and J by 2 bases, with 8 bases between them. Germline-derived CDR1 and CDR2 are MNHEY and SMNVEV (reference sequence). The CDR3 bases are TGTGCCAGCAGTTATAGCGGACAAGAGACCCAGTACTTC. It encodes CASSYSGQETQYF.

The gene calls are TRBV7-3 and TRBJ2-7; D remains unclear. V lost 7 bases, J lost 0 bases, and 25 bases lay in between. The CDR3 is made up of 18 amino acids. Germline V gives CDR1 SGHTA, CDR2 FQGTGA. CDR3 sequence: CASNSSYPRARDSYEQYF. The CDR3 DNA sequence: TGTGCCAGCAACTCGTCCTACCCCCGGGCCCGAGACTCCTACGAGCAGTACTTC.

This clonotype was counted many times. This chain connects TRBV29-1 to TRBJ2-2, with D maybe TRBD2 (5 bases). In germline, CDR1 is SQVTM, CDR2 ANQGSEA. Trimming cost V 4 bases and J 7 bases, with 10 bases left between them. This CDR3 has 12 amino acids. CDR3 loop: CSVVIGSGELFF. The CDR3 DNA is TGCAGCGTTGTCATAGGGAGCGGGGAGCTGTTTTTT.

This clonotype appeared a few times. J is TRBJ2-1 and V is TRBV20-1, with D possibly being TRBD2 (6 bases). Per the germline V gene, CDR1 is DFQATT and CDR2 is SNEGSKA (reference sequence). CDR3 length equals 17 residues. Trimming shortened V by 7 bases and J by 10 bases, and 32 bases separated the two germline ends. The CDR3 nucleotides are TGCAGTGTTCCGGGACTCTTCATTGGCCCCGTTCCGAGGGAGCAGTTCTTC. As protein: CSVPGLFIGPVPREQFF.

This clonotype was seen a handful of times. V usage is TRBV20-1 and J usage is TRBJ1-6; 9 positions agree with TRBD1. V shed 5 bases and J 11 bases; nucleotides not matched to a gene: 13. The germline V gene has CDR1 DFQATT and CDR2 SNEGSKA (reference sequence). CDR3 size: 15 residues. The CDR3 spells CSADLGGTGITPLHF. CDR3 nucleotides: TGCAGTGCTGATTTGGGCGGGACAGGGATAACACCCCTCCACTTT.

The chain recombines TRBV6-2 or TRBV6-3 with TRBJ2-7, with D tentatively TRBD2 (5 bases). Between the trimmed V and J ends, which lost 1 base and 2 bases, there was a span of 9 bases. Germline CDR1 MNHEY, CDR2 SVGEGT. This CDR3 comprises 14 residues. This CDR3 reads CASSYFGGPYEQYF. The CDR3 coding sequence is TGTGCCAGCAGTTACTTCGGAGGCCCCTACGAGCAGTACTTC.

This clonotype has only a few counts. This chain uses TRBV15 with TRBJ2-5; TRBD1 might be the D (5 bases). Trimming took off 1 base at V and 4 bases at J, with 10 bases between the two ends. Germline V CDR1 and CDR2: LNHNV, YYDKDF (reference sequence). The CDR3 loop spans 14 amino acids. CDR3 coding DNA: TGTGCCACCAGCAGAGTGGATAGGGGAGAGACCCAGTACTTC. Translating it yields CATSRVDRGETQYF.

This clonotype showed up many times. The V gene is TRBV4-3, the J gene TRBJ1-1; the match to TRBD1 covers 7 bases. The CDR3 contains 14 residues. Germline loops: CDR1 LGHNA, CDR2 YSLEER. The trim removed 1 base at V and 7 bases at J, leaving 6 bases unmatched. As DNA, the CDR3 is TGCGCCAGCAGCCAAGCCTCAACAGGGGTTGAAGCTTTCTTT. Translated: CASSQASTGVEAFF.

With respect to this clonotype: One end of the junction varies from germline; a read error may be responsible. The chain is built from TRBV20-1 and TRBJ2-7; the D gene is possibly TRBD1 (5 bases). This CDR3 has 15 amino acids. CDR1 is DFQATT and CDR2 is SNEGSKA in the germline V gene (reference sequence). DNA of the CDR3: TGCAGTGCTAGAGATTTGCGGACACACTCCTACGGGCAGTACTTC. This sequence encodes CSARDLRTHSYGQYF.

The chain links TRBV7-9 to TRBJ2-7; tentatively, D is TRBD1 (6 bases). The CDR3 sequence is 14 residues long. The germline gives CDR1 SEHNR, CDR2 FQNEAQ (reference sequence). Trimming cost V 0 bases and J 3 bases, with 9 bases left between them. Here the CDR3 DNA reads TGTGCCAGCAGCTTAGCGACCAGGGGCTACGAGCAGTACTTC. It specifies CASSLATRGYEQYF.

This clonotype was found many times. The rearrangement joins TRBV4-1 to TRBJ1-5; no reliable D call. This CDR3 comprises 15 residues. Trimming cost V 0 bases and J 1 base, with 7 bases left between them. The germline gives CDR1 MGHRA, CDR2 YSYEKL. CDR3 sequence reads: CASSQDEQSNQPQHF. The CDR3, as DNA: TGCGCCAGCAGCCAAGATGAACAGAGCAATCAGCCCCAGCATTTT.

Details on this clonotype: The germline gene is not matched at one end of the junction; a read error may be the cause. The gene calls are TRBV4-3 and TRBJ1-5, with D perhaps TRBD1 (5 bases). This CDR3 has 15 amino acids. Germline CDR1 LGHNA, CDR2 YSLEER. The CDR3 is CASSLCDSLNQPQHF. The CDR3 coding sequence is TGCGCCAGTAGCCTATGCGACAGTCTCAATCAGCCCCAGCATTTT.

For this clonotype: It may be a read error: a sequence one base away is much more abundant. Without the conserved terminal phenylalanine or tryptophan, this CDR3 likely stems from a read error. The chain joins TRBV19 to TRBJ1-2; a possible D gene is TRBD1 (5 bases). V was pared by 1 base and J by 2 bases, with 8 bases between. CDR1 is LNHDA and CDR2 is SQIVND in the germline V gene (reference sequence). This CDR3 has 14 amino acids. The CDR3 DNA is TGTGCCAGTAGTATAGCAGACAGAAACTATGGCTACACCGTC. This translates into CASSIADRNYGYTV.

This clonotype was seen at least ten times. This chain joins TRBV28 and TRBJ1-1; 7 nucleotides match TRBD1. The CDR3 length is 14 residues. Germline V gene data show CDR1 as MDHEN and CDR2 as SYDVKM. V lost 6 bases and J lost 4; bases outside the gene matches: 8. The CDR3 reads CASSLQGLGTEAFF. As DNA, the CDR3 is TGTGCCAGCAGCTTACAGGGGTTGGGCACTGAAGCTTTCTTT.

The CDR3 DNA reads as TGTGCCAGCAGCTTTCAGGGACAGCTAGATACGCAGTATTTT. It encodes CASSFQGQLDTQYF. The V call is TRBV7-9, the J call TRBJ2-3; 7 nucleotides line up with TRBD1. The CDR3 length is 14 residues. CDR1 is SEHNR, CDR2 FQNEAQ, per germline (reference sequence). The J segment lost 5 bases and the V segment lost 3 bases, leaving 5 bases of the junction unmatched.

Details on this clonotype: At one boundary the junction diverges from the germline segment, which might be a read error. The chain employs TRBV20-1 and TRBJ1-2; 9 nucleotides match TRBD1. The CDR3 sequence is 13 residues long. From germline, CDR1 is DFQATT and CDR2 SNEGSKA (reference sequence). CDR3 loop: CSIPPGQGRGYAF. The CDR3, as DNA: TGCAGTATACCCCCGGGACAGGGTAGAGGCTACGCCTTC.

A word on this clonotype: A much larger clone differs by one base, so this may be a read error. The chain employs TRBV20-1 and TRBJ1-2; D unclear. Germline CDR1 and CDR2: DFQATT and SNEGSKA (reference sequence). The CDR3 is 11 amino acids. The CDR3 DNA reads as TGCGGTGCCACACCAGGATTTGGCTACACCTTC. It is translated as CGATPGFGYTF.

A word on this clonotype: A read error is likely, as this CDR3 ends without the conserved phenylalanine or tryptophan. V gene TRBV20-1 combines with J gene TRBJ2-7, with D possibly matching TRBD1 (5 bases). The CDR3 is 14 residues long. Per the germline V gene, CDR1 is DFQATT and CDR2 is SNEGSKA (reference sequence). Trimming took 0 bases from V and 3 from J, leaving 12 bases between them. CDR3 residues: CSARDVQGHYEQYS. For the CDR3, the DNA is TGCAGTGCTAGAGATGTTCAGGGCCACTACGAGCAGTACTCC.